Following are 26 T cell receptor beta chains from one sample sequenced in a study of identical twins. MiXCR, run by TCRdb on the 5' RACE reads, gives a single entry per CDR3 protein. This sample has around 140,000 distinct CDR3 sequences; under 4.5% occur once, and the top ten carry around 8.1%. Sequenced sample: memory T cells sorted from blood. These receptors were taken from a young man in good health.

There are a few counts of this clonotype. The chain joins TRBV7-2 to TRBJ2-2; D not certain. Germline V gives CDR1 SGHTA, CDR2 FQGNSA. CDR3 length: 15 residues. Trimming shortened V by 1 base and J by 7 bases, and 13 bases separated the two germline ends. The CDR3 sequence is CASSLGGLVVGELFF. The CDR3 DNA is TGTGCCAGCAGCTTAGGCGGCCTAGTGGTCGGGGAGCTGTTTTTT.

The J gene is TRBJ1-1, the V gene TRBV24-1, with 12 nucleotides matching TRBD1. The V and J ends lost 9 bases and 6 bases, in that order; junction bases with no gene match: 10. The germline V gene has CDR1 KGHDR and CDR2 SFDVKD. The CDR3 runs 15 residues. CDR3 nucleotide sequence: TGTGCCACCGCCGGGACAGGGGGCAGGTGCGCTGAAGCTTTCTTT. Protein product: CATAGTGGRCAEAFF.

This clonotype was observed a handful of times. This chain connects TRBV30 to TRBJ2-3, with D perhaps matching TRBD2 (7 bases). Germline CDR1 reads GTSNPN; CDR2 reads SVGIG (reference sequence). Trimming took 3 bases from V and 2 from J, leaving 18 bases between them. The CDR3 is 16 amino acids. DNA of the CDR3: TGTGCCTGGAGATCACTCGGGGGGCGACCCACAGATACGCAGTATTTT. It codes for CAWRSLGGRPTDTQYF.

This clonotype appeared many times. The rearrangement links TRBV5-1 to TRBJ2-1; 7 nucleotides agree with TRBD2. CDR3 length equals 14 residues. Germline V gene lookup returns CDR1 SGHRS and CDR2 YFSETQ. V lost 4 bases and J lost 10; bases outside the gene matches: 11. The CDR3 is CASSITSAHSEQFF. The CDR3 nucleotides read TGCGCCAGCAGCATCACTAGCGCCCACTCGGAGCAGTTCTTC.

The CDR3 protein is CAWTVGNTEAFF. DNA of the CDR3: TGTGCCTGGACGGTGGGAAACACTGAAGCTTTCTTT. V is TRBV30 and J is TRBJ1-1; D remains ambiguous. The CDR3 runs to 12 residues. The V end was cut by 4 bases, the J end by 2 bases, with 8 bases between. Germline CDR1 and CDR2: GTSNPN and SVGIG (reference sequence).

In this sample, this clonotype turned up many times. This chain joins TRBV12-3 or TRBV12-4 and TRBJ2-7; 14 bases map to TRBD2. The CDR3 spans 15 residues. The ends lost 5 bases at V and 6 bases at J; junction bases unmatched: 6. The CDR3 protein is CASSGTSGSLREQYF. In DNA form, the CDR3 reads TGTGCCAGCAGTGGGACTAGCGGGAGTTTGCGCGAGCAGTACTTC.

This clonotype was seen at least ten times. The chain carries TRBV6-5 and TRBJ1-1; D is possibly TRBD1 (5 bases). Between the trimmed V and J ends, which lost 2 bases and 0 bases, there was a span of 7 bases. Germline V CDR1 and CDR2: MNHEY, SVGAGI. This CDR3 spans 14 amino acids. DNA for the CDR3: TGTGCCAGCAGTTACGGGGGTCTGAACACTGAAGCTTTCTTT. This translates into CASSYGGLNTEAFF.

This clonotype was seen repeatedly, ten times or more. This sequence joins TRBV12-3 or TRBV12-4 and TRBJ2-1; maybe TRBD2 (6 bases). The length of the CDR3 is 14 residues. Between the trimmed V and J ends, which lost 9 bases and 3 bases, there was a span of 15 bases. As DNA, the CDR3 is TGTGCCAGTGAGCGGACTACTAACTACAATGAGCAGTTCTTC. Its protein product is CASERTTNYNEQFF.

This clonotype has ten or more counts. The V gene is TRBV10-2, the J gene TRBJ1-2; D remains ambiguous. Trimming took off 0 bases at V and 8 bases at J, with 13 bases between the two ends. The CDR3 extends over 14 amino acids. Germline V gene sequence: CDR1 WSHSY, CDR2 SAAADI. In nucleotides, the CDR3 is TGCGCCAGCAGTGAGTCCTGGAGAGGGAACGGCTACACCTTC. Translation: CASSESWRGNGYTF.

This clonotype came up many times. The chain has TRBV12-3 or TRBV12-4 and TRBJ2-1; 8 nucleotides match TRBD2. The CDR3 is 19 amino acids. The V and J ends lost 6 bases and 7 bases, in that order; junction bases with no gene match: 23. For the CDR3, the DNA is TGTGCCAGCAGCCGATCTGGTGCCGGAGCGGGAGTTGGATGGAATGAGCAGTTCTTC. It is translated as CASSRSGAGAGVGWNEQFF.

This clonotype was seen ten or more times. The chain has TRBV28 and TRBJ2-1; unclear D gene. The CDR3 has 16 residues. Germline CDR1 reads MDHEN; CDR2 reads SYDVKM. Trimming stripped 7 bases from V and 0 bases from J, with 16 bases between. This CDR3 is CASNSREESSYNEQFF. The CDR3 DNA is TGTGCCAGCAACAGTCGTGAAGAGAGCTCCTACAATGAGCAGTTCTTC.

The J gene is TRBJ2-7, the V gene TRBV30; possibly TRBD1 for D (6 bases). This CDR3 region has 12 residues. V shed 3 bases and J shed 0 bases, with 6 bases lying between them. The germline gives CDR1 GTSNPN, CDR2 SVGIG (reference sequence). The CDR3 here is CAWRGGSYEQYF. In DNA, the CDR3 is TGTGCCTGGAGAGGGGGCTCCTACGAGCAGTACTTC.

The sample holds many counts of this clonotype. The chain carries TRBV3-1 and TRBJ2-6, with D possibly TRBD1 on 7 matching bases. Germline V gene lookup returns CDR1 LGHDT and CDR2 YNNKEL (reference sequence). Trimming removed 1 base at V and 4 bases at J, with 17 bases between. The CDR3 is 18 residues long. CDR3 region: CASSQGQGLGSGANVLTF. The CDR3 coding sequence is TGTGCCAGCAGCCAAGGACAGGGACTTGGTTCGGGGGCCAACGTCCTGACTTTC.

This clonotype was picked up many times. J is TRBJ2-3 and V is TRBV5-5; D might be TRBD2 (6 bases). Germline V gene sequence: CDR1 SGHKS, CDR2 YYEKEE (reference sequence). The V end was cut by 2 bases, the J end by 0 bases, with 13 bases between. The CDR3 loop spans 16 amino acids. CDR3 sequence reads: CASSFPAGSSTDTQYF. As DNA, the CDR3 is TGTGCCAGCAGCTTCCCAGCGGGCTCTAGCACAGATACGCAGTATTTT.

The J gene is TRBJ2-6, the V gene TRBV5-1; TRBD2 aligns across 8 bases. Germline CDR1 reads SGHRS; CDR2 reads YFSETQ. The trim removed 7 bases at V and 0 bases at J, leaving 9 bases unmatched. This CDR3 is built from 17 residues. CDR3 DNA sequence: TGCGCCAGCGCGGGGGGAGGGCAGAGCTCTGGGGCCAACGTCCTGACTTTC. Its protein is CASAGGGQSSGANVLTF.

The sample holds many counts of this clonotype. The CDR3 here is CSVSREWAGELFF. DNA of the CDR3: TGCAGTGTGAGCCGGGAGTGGGCCGGGGAGCTGTTTTTT. The chain couples TRBV20-1 to TRBJ2-2, with a possible D match to TRBD2 (6 bases). The CDR3 spans 13 residues. CDR1 is DFQATT, CDR2 SNEGSKA, per germline (reference sequence). V was pared by 7 bases and J by 6 bases, with 15 bases between.

This clonotype has at least ten counts. This chain links TRBV27 with TRBJ1-1; the match to TRBD1 covers 7 bases. With 5 bases clipped from V and 5 bases from J, the junction kept 14 bases outside the gene matches. This CDR3 region has 16 residues. Per the germline V gene, CDR1 is MNHEY and CDR2 is SMNVEV (reference sequence). CDR3 residues: CASSTQGTGVRTEAFF. Written as DNA, the CDR3 is TGTGCCAGCAGTACACAGGGGACCGGGGTAAGGACTGAAGCTTTCTTT.

This clonotype appeared many times. The chain combines TRBV21-1 with TRBJ2-7; the table's D gene call, TRBD2, was not cross checked with the DNA. TRBV21-1 is noted as a pseudogene. CDR3 length: 11 residues. In nucleotides, the CDR3 is TGTGCCAGCAGCTTTGGTGGGACCTCCTACTTC. This sequence encodes CASSFGGTSYF.

There are a few counts of this clonotype. V is TRBV19 and J is TRBJ2-2; no clear D gene. Trimming cost V 1 base and J 2 bases, with 8 bases left between them. Germline V gives CDR1 LNHDA, CDR2 SQIVND (reference sequence). This CDR3 comprises 15 residues. CDR3 residues: CASSIAAINTGELFF. DNA for the CDR3: TGTGCCAGTAGTATAGCAGCTATTAACACCGGGGAGCTGTTTTTT.

This clonotype was seen at least ten times. The chain carries TRBV12-3 or TRBV12-4 and TRBJ2-1, with D unresolved. Trimming took off 5 bases at V and 10 bases at J, with 12 bases between the two ends. This CDR3 is 12 amino acids long. CDR3 region: CASSPVAGEQFF. DNA of the CDR3: TGTGCCAGCAGTCCCGTAGCTGGCGAGCAGTTCTTC.

This clonotype was counted ten times or more. V is TRBV7-2 and J is TRBJ2-7, with TRBD1 matching over 9 bases. The V and J ends lost 0 bases and 2 bases, in that order; junction bases with no gene match: 14. The CDR3 totals 19 residues. Germline V gene lookup returns CDR1 SGHTA and CDR2 FQGNSA. The CDR3 DNA reads as TGTGCCAGCAGCTTAGCGGCGCCTCCACAGGGGGCCGGACCCTACGAGCAGTACGTC. This sequence encodes CASSLAAPPQGAGPYEQYV.

In this sample, this clonotype turned up many times. J is TRBJ1-1 and V is TRBV12-3 or TRBV12-4; no reliable D call. The CDR3 spans 14 residues. V shed 5 bases and J shed 2 bases, with 12 bases lying between them. In DNA form, the CDR3 reads TGTGCCAGCAGTGACCTATTCCGCAACACTGAAGCTTTCTTT. Translating it yields CASSDLFRNTEAFF.

This clonotype was counted ten times or more. This chain uses TRBV7-2 with TRBJ1-5; D remains ambiguous. V shed 1 base and J shed 2 bases, with 9 bases lying between them. This CDR3 region has 15 residues. The germline CDR1 and CDR2 sequences are SGHTA and FQGNSA. The CDR3 is CASSLGGFGNQPQHF. The CDR3 region has the DNA TGTGCCAGCAGCTTAGGGGGATTCGGCAATCAGCCCCAGCATTTT.

This clonotype has at least ten counts. The chain combines TRBV7-9 with TRBJ1-4; a possible D gene is TRBD1 (6 bases). This CDR3 is 16 amino acids long. V lost 4 bases and J lost 0, with 12 bases in between. Germline V gives CDR1 SEHNR, CDR2 FQNEAQ (reference sequence). The CDR3: CASSSRGTATNEKLFF. CDR3 bases: TGTGCCAGCAGCTCCAGGGGAACTGCAACTAATGAAAAACTGTTTTTT.

The chain is built from TRBV24-1 and TRBJ2-2; weak D call: TRBD1 (6 bases). The germline V gene has CDR1 KGHDR and CDR2 SFDVKD. The CDR3 extends over 12 amino acids. V lost 8 bases, J lost 6 bases, and 9 bases lay in between. The CDR3: CATNQGSGELFF. The CDR3, as DNA: TGTGCCACCAACCAGGGGTCCGGGGAGCTGTTTTTT.

The table lists this clonotype with many counts. The CDR3 coding sequence is TGTGCCAGCAGACCCCGGGGCGTTGGGGGGGACGCTGAAGCTTTCTTT. Translated, it gives CASRPRGVGGDAEAFF. This chain connects TRBV6-1 to TRBJ1-1, with D perhaps TRBD1 (5 bases). Germline loops: CDR1 MNHNS, CDR2 SASEGT. The CDR3 sequence is 16 residues long. Trimming took off 6 bases at V and 6 bases at J, with 23 bases between the two ends.